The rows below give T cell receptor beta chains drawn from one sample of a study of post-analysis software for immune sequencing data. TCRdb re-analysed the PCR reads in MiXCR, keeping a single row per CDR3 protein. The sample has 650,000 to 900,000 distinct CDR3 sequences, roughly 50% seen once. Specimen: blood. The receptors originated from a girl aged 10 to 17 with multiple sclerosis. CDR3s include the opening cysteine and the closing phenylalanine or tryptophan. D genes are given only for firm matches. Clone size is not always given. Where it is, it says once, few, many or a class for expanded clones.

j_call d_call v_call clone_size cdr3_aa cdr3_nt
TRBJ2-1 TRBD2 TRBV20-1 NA CSAREGGLAGVFNEQFF TGCAGTGCTAGAGAAGGGGGACTAGCGGGAGTGTTTAATGAGCAGTTCTTC
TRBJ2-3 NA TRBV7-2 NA CASSLVGSQGSTDTQYF TGTGCCAGCAGCTTAGTTGGGTCACAGGGTAGCACAGATACGCAGTATTTT
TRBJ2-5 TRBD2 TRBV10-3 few CAISRLAGSQETQYF TGTGCCATCAGCCGACTAGCGGGTTCCCAAGAGACCCAGTACTTC
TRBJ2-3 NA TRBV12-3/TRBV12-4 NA CASSFAGDTDTQYF TGTGCCAGCAGTTTCGCAGGGGACACAGATACGCAGTATTTT
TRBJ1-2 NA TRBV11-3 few CASSLETGSNYGYTF TGTGCCAGCAGCTTAGAAACAGGGTCCAACTATGGCTACACCTTC
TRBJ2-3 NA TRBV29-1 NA CSVGVALDTQCF TGCAGCGTAGGGGTAGCGCTAGATACGCAGTGTTTT
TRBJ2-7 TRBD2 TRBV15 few CATSRGVLNLAGGKYF TGTGCCACCAGCAGAGGGGTCTTGAATTTGGCGGGGGGGAAGTACTTC
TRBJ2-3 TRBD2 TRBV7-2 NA CASSPGTSGSGMDTQYF TGTGCCAGCAGCCCAGGGACTAGCGGGAGCGGTATGGATACGCAGTATTTT
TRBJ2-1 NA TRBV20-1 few CSAAQGLYNEQFF TGCAGTGCTGCCCAGGGTTTGTACAATGAGCAGTTCTTC
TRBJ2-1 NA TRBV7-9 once CAGSPNPLARPYNEQFF TGTGCCGGCAGCCCTAATCCCCTAGCGAGGCCATACAATGAGCAGTTCTTC
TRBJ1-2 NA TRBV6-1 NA CASSPPDGHRNGYTF TGTGCCAGCAGCCCCCCAGACGGACACCGAAATGGCTACACCTTC
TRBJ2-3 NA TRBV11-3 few CASSEPRGNTDTQYF TGTGCCAGCAGTGAACCAAGGGGGAACACAGATACGCAGTATTTT
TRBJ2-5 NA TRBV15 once CATSPSQGGQETQYF TGTGCCACCAGCCCCAGTCAGGGAGGCCAAGAGACCCAGTACTTC
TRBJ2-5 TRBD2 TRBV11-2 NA CASSLNGGRARETQYF TGTGCCAGCAGCTTGAATGGGGGGAGGGCCAGGGAGACCCAGTACTTC
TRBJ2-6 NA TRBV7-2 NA CASSLMLDPWGANVLTF TGTGCCAGCAGCTTAATGTTGGACCCGTGGGGGGCCAACGTCCTGACTTTC
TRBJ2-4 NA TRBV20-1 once CSASDGGNIQYF TGCAGTGCTAGTGACGGGGGTAACATTCAGTACTTC
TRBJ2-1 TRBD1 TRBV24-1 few CATSDSDRGLWDEQFF TGTGCCACCAGTGATTCTGACAGGGGCCTTTGGGATGAGCAGTTCTTC
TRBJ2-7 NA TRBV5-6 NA CASSQSWVYEQYF TGTGCCAGCAGCCAGTCGTGGGTCTACGAGCAGTACTTC
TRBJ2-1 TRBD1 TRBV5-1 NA CASSMGQGANGQFF TGCGCCAGCAGCATGGGACAGGGGGCGAATGGGCAGTTCTTC
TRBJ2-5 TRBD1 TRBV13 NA CASSPPTGVPQYF TGTGCCAGCAGCCCCCCGACAGGGGTGCCCCAGTACTTC
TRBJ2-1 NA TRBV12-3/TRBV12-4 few CASNRGSSYNEQFF TGTGCCAGCAATCGGGGCAGCTCCTACAATGAGCAGTTCTTC
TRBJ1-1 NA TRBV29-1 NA CSVEERAGGTKAFF TGCAGCGTTGAAGAACGGGCGGGGGGAACCAAAGCTTTCTTT
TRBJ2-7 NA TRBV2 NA CASSVGRYEQYF TGTGCCAGCAGTGTGGGGCGCTACGAGCAGTACTTC
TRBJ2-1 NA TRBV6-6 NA CASSNWGYEQFF TGTGCCAGCAGTAACTGGGGGTATGAGCAGTTCTTC
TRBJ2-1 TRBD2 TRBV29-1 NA CSAEGSGGDNEQFF TGCAGCGCTGAAGGTAGCGGGGGTGACAATGAGCAGTTCTTC
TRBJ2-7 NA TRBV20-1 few CSAREQDYYNYEQYF TGCAGTGCTAGGGAACAGGACTACTACAACTACGAGCAGTACTTC
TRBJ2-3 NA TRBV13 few CASSPKLAGTQYF TGTGCCAGCAGCCCGAAGCTTGCTGGAACGCAGTATTTT
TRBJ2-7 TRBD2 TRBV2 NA CARGGGRARSYEQYF TGTGCCCGTGGTGGCGGGAGAGCCCGCTCCTACGAGCAGTACTTC
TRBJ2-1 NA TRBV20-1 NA CSARDPRISYNEQFF TGCAGTGCTAGAGATCCCAGGATCTCCTACAATGAGCAGTTCTTC
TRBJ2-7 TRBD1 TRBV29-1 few CSVEAPRDRAPLSYEQYF TGCAGCGTTGAAGCCCCCCGGGACAGGGCCCCCCTTTCCTACGAGCAGTACTTC
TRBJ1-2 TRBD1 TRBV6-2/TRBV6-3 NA CASRPTSGQRYGYTF TGTGCCAGCAGACCTACGTCGGGACAGCGGTATGGCTACACCTTC
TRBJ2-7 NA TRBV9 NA CASSVSSDPYEQYF TGTGCCAGCAGCGTATCTAGCGACCCCTACGAGCAGTACTTC
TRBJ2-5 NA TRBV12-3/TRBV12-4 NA CASSRNAGTEGTQYF TGTGCCAGCAGTAGGAATGCCGGGACGGAGGGGACCCAGTACTTC
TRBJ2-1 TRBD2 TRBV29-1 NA CSCDSGSVDEQFF TGCAGCTGCGATAGCGGGAGTGTGGATGAGCAGTTCTTC
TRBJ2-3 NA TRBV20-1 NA CSGTPRGTDTQYF TGCAGTGGAACCCCCCGGGGCACAGATACGCAGTATTTT
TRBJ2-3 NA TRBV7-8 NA CASSLAGQGVPSTQYF TGTGCCAGCAGCTTAGCTGGTCAGGGAGTTCCTAGTACGCAGTATTTT
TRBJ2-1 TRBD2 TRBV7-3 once CASSLSGLAGVNEQFF TGTGCCAGCAGCTTATCCGGACTAGCGGGAGTCAATGAGCAGTTCTTC
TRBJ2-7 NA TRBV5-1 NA CASSPNTGRASYEQYF TGCGCCAGCAGCCCAAACACAGGGAGGGCTTCCTACGAGCAGTACTTC
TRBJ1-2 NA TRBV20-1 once CSGAREGSGYTF TGCAGTGGCGCCAGGGAAGGTAGTGGCTACACCTTC
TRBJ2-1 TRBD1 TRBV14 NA CASSPTQGVTEQFF TGTGCCAGCAGCCCAACACAGGGGGTAACTGAGCAGTTCTTC
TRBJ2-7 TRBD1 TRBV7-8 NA CASSLVRDRGSYEQYF TGTGCCAGCAGCTTAGTGCGGGACAGGGGATCCTACGAGCAGTACTTC
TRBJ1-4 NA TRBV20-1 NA CSARPRGRSDEKLFF TGCAGTGCTAGACCTCGGGGCAGGTCTGATGAAAAACTGTTTTTT
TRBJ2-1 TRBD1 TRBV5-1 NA CASSFVGQGASYNEQFF TGCGCCAGCAGCTTTGTAGGACAGGGGGCGAGCTACAATGAGCAGTTCTTC
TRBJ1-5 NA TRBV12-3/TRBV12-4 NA CASSITGNQPQHF TGTGCCAGCAGCATCACAGGGAATCAGCCCCAGCATTTT
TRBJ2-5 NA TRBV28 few CASRSTGPETQYF TGTGCCAGCAGAAGTACAGGGCCCGAGACCCAGTACTTC
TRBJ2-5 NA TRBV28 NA CASNPRGAGANQETQYF TGTGCCAGCAACCCCAGGGGGGCGGGAGCGAACCAAGAGACCCAGTACTTC
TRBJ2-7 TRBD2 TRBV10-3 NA CAISAPAGEGYEQYF TGTGCCATCAGTGCACCAGCGGGAGAGGGATACGAGCAGTACTTC
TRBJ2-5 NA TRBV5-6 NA CASSLGTRGGEQYF TGTGCCAGCAGCTTAGGAACCAGGGGTGGGGAGCAGTACTTC
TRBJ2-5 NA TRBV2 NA CASGGAQETQYF TGTGCCAGCGGGGGCGCCCAAGAGACCCAGTACTTC
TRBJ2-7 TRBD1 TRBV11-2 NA CASSLVYRGDYEQYF TGTGCCAGCAGCTTAGTTTACAGGGGCGACTACGAGCAGTACTTC
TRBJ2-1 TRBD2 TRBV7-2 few CASSPRGTSTYNEQFF TGTGCCAGCAGCCCCCGAGGGACTAGTACCTACAATGAGCAGTTCTTC
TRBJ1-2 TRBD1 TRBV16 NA CASSTTGVGGYTF TGTGCCAGCAGCACTACAGGGGTCGGTGGCTACACCTTC
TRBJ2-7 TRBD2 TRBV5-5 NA CASSLLREISEQYF TGTGCCAGCAGCTTGTTGCGGGAGATCTCCGAGCAGTACTTC
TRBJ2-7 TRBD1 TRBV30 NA CARSGTGFYEQYF TGTGCCCGGAGTGGGACAGGGTTTTACGAGCAGTACTTC